The text below deals with one T cell receptor (beta chain). In the study's own analysis: From reference gene primer amplification, estimates of nucleated cell counts were derived. Produced via immunoSEQ multiplex PCR; TCRdb's table is partial and in-frame only. That table is the source of V, J and clone size, and D and trimming were worked out from the DNA. The top ten hold approximately 5% of the sample, which has roughly 120,000 clones, about 82% seen once. Germline lookup yields CDR1 MDHEN and CDR2 SYDVKM. With 2 bases removed from V and 8 bases from J, the gap between germline ends came to 6 bases. The CDR3 spans 12 residues. The sample originates from a study of blood T cell repertoires in COVID-19. In the study overall: Acute-phase and convalescent COVID-19 samples originated in the United States, Italy and Spain. Sources were T cells, B-cell-depleted T cells, or PBMCs; the material itself was cDNA or gDNA.

This TCR was recovered from a human donor in a cohort sampled during active COVID-19. This chain links TRBV28 with TRBJ1-4; D gene uncertain. Sequencing was performed on peripheral blood. The CDR3 sequence is CASSLGREKLFF. Here the CDR3 DNA reads TGTGCCAGCAGTTTAGGGAGAGAAAAACTGTTTTTT.